These 12 T cell receptor beta chains share one sample of origin, sequenced in a study of control samples from healthy donors and cancer patients (dated by TCRdb to about 2020). Library creation used the immunoSEQ multiplex PCR assay. TCRdb provides this immuneACCESS table in a form limited to in-frame rearrangements. Some clones are lacking; in checked studies, under half of them reflect an unresolved V gene, and why the rest are absent is not known. For this sample the table gives approximately 90,000 clones, of which approximately 89% were detected only once. Together, the top ten hold about 21% of the sample. Input material: blood. These receptors were collected from a man aged 25-45 years in good health.

This chain links TRBV6-1 with TRBJ1-1, with TRBD1 matching 10 bases. There are 16 residues in the CDR3. The germline V gene encodes CDR1 MNHNS and CDR2 SASEGT. Trimming removed 1 base from V and 4 bases from J; junction bases left unmatched: 6. CDR3 sequence reads: CASSEGWRTGGTEAFF. The CDR3 region has the DNA TGTGCCAGCAGTGAAGGATGGAGGACAGGGGGCACTGAAGCTTTCTTT.

V and J are TRBV5-6 and TRBJ2-1, with TRBD2 matching 8 bases. V dropped 0 bases and J dropped 5; count of bases not matched to a gene: 7. Per the germline V gene, CDR1 is SGHDT and CDR2 is YYEEEE. This CDR3 region has 16 residues. The CDR3 nucleotides are TGTGCCAGCAGCTTGGTTGGTAGCGGGGCCCACAATGAGCAGTTCTTC. Protein sequence: CASSLVGSGAHNEQFF.

The chain couples TRBV7-2 to TRBJ2-3; 10 positions agree with TRBD2. The germline CDR1 and CDR2 sequences are SGHTA and FQGNSA. This CDR3 is 16 amino acids long. Losses at the gene ends were 1 base for V and 3 bases for J; bases not matched to a gene: 4. This chain's CDR3 is CASSLERGGLTDTQYF. CDR3 DNA: TGTGCCAGCAGCTTAGAGCGGGGGGGCCTTACAGATACGCAGTATTTT. Full variable domain (rest looked up from reference TRBV7-2 and TRBJ2-3): GAGVSQSPSNKVTEKGKDVELRCDPISGHTALYWYRQSLGQGLEFLIYFQGNSAPDKSGLPSDRFSAERTGGSVSTLTIQRTQQEDSAVYLCASSLERGGLTDTQYFGPGTRLTVL.

This chain uses TRBV12-5 with TRBJ2-5, with 14 bases fitting TRBD2. The CDR3 contains 19 residues. Germline CDR1 and CDR2: LGHNT and FRNRAP. The V and J ends lost 1 base and 2 bases, in that order; junction bases with no gene match: 9. The CDR3 DNA is TGTGCTAGTGGTTTGGACCCCCCGGGACTAGCGGGGGTGCAAGAGACCCAGTACTTC. As protein: CASGLDPPGLAGVQETQYF.

The chain recombines TRBV24-1 with TRBJ2-3; 8 bases match TRBD1. The V gene end was trimmed by 6 bases and the J gene end by 3 bases; junction bases not matched to a gene: 10. Per the germline V gene, CDR1 is KGHDR and CDR2 is SFDVKD. This CDR3 spans 16 amino acids. DNA of the CDR3: TGTGCCACCAGTTCAATCAGGGGGCGGTCGACAGATACGCAGTATTTT. This gives the protein CATSSIRGRSTDTQYF.

The chain couples TRBV14 to TRBJ1-1; D unresolved. Trimming removed 0 bases from V and 4 bases from J, with 9 bases in between. Germline-derived CDR1 and CDR2 are SGHDN and FVKESK. This CDR3 is built from 14 residues. CDR3 sequence reads: CASSQETATTEAFF. CDR3 nucleotide sequence: TGTGCCAGCAGCCAAGAAACAGCGACCACTGAAGCTTTCTTT.

The gene calls are TRBV6-6 and TRBJ2-3; D is unclear. This CDR3 is 14 amino acids long. CDR1 and CDR2 (germline): MNHNY, SVGAGI (reference sequence). V was shortened by 2 bases and J by 3 bases, with 9 bases between the two germline ends. The CDR3 spells CASSYGSATDTQYF. As DNA, the CDR3 is TGTGCCAGCAGTTACGGGTCTGCTACAGATACGCAGTATTTT.

This chain joins TRBV2 and TRBJ1-2; a possible D gene is TRBD1 (6 bases). Germline V CDR1 and CDR2: SNHLY, FYNNEI. The CDR3 is 16 amino acids. Trimming stripped 6 bases from V and 8 bases from J, with 25 bases between. DNA of the CDR3: TGTGCCAGCAGCAAAATACAGGGCCCAAAAGGGAACGGCTACACCTTC. This codes for CASSKIQGPKGNGYTF.

J is TRBJ2-2 and V is TRBV2; 8 bases are shared with TRBD1. The V segment lost 6 bases and the J segment 6 bases; nucleotides outside the gene matches: 9. Germline CDR1 and CDR2: SNHLY and FYNNEI. CDR3 length: 15 amino acids. The CDR3 spells CASRLSDRGAGELFF. The CDR3 nucleotides are TGTGCCAGCAGACTCAGCGACAGGGGAGCCGGGGAGCTGTTTTTT.

There are a few counts of this clone. V is TRBV7-7 and J is TRBJ2-1, with D unresolved. The CDR3 length is 16 residues. Deletions cut 1 base from V and 0 bases from J, with 10 bases between. CDR1 SSHAT and CDR2 FNYEAQ come from the germline V gene (reference sequence). DNA of the CDR3: TGTGCCAGCAGCTTAGAGCTATCAACCTCCTACAATGAGCAGTTCTTC. It is translated as CASSLELSTSYNEQFF.

J is TRBJ2-5 and V is TRBV4-1; 9 nucleotides match TRBD2. From germline, CDR1 is MGHRA and CDR2 YSYEKL. The CDR3 spans 17 residues. J was trimmed by 2 bases and V by 1 base; bases with no gene match: 8. The CDR3 protein is CASSQVIVAGGQETQYF. The DNA of the CDR3 is TGCGCCAGCAGCCAAGTGATAGTGGCGGGGGGGCAAGAGACCCAGTACTTC.

As DNA, the CDR3 is TGTGCCAGCAGCGACTCTCTGGCAACGGCGAACTATGGCTACACCTTC. It yields the protein CASSDSLATANYGYTF. The chain combines TRBV9 with TRBJ1-2; D is unresolved. CDR3 length: 16 amino acids. Per the germline V gene, CDR1 is SGDLS and CDR2 is YYNGEE. V gave up 3 bases and J gave up 2 bases, with 17 bases separating them.